These 15 T cell receptor beta chains were sequenced from one sample in a study of blood T cell repertoires in COVID-19 (TCRdb year 2020). The library was built by means of the immunoSEQ multiplex PCR assay. TCRdb retrieved this table from immuneACCESS and kept in-frame rearrangements only. Not all clones are present; in checked studies, unresolved V genes account for under half, and no reason is known for the remainder. The sample table contains 400,000 to 500,000 clones; only one count was recorded for roughly 88% of them. The ten top clones hold about 1.5% of the sample. Sequenced input: PBMCs or T cells enriched from blood (not recorded which). The receptors shown here come from a woman aged 18-29 years who had been exposed to COVID-19.

The chain joins TRBV6-5 to TRBJ1-1, with 8 bases matching TRBD1. Trimming at V came to 5 bases and at J to 3 bases, leaving 8 bases not matched to a gene. Germline V gives CDR1 MNHEY, CDR2 SVGAGI. The CDR3 contains 15 residues. The chain's CDR3 is CASSLTGAGDTEAFF. In nucleotides, the CDR3 is TGTGCCAGCAGTCTGACAGGGGCGGGTGACACTGAAGCTTTCTTT.

This clone was counted between two and nine times. The V and J genes are TRBV10-1 and TRBJ2-2; D is unclear. Trimming took off 2 bases at V and 8 bases at J, with 3 bases between the two ends. Germline CDR1 is WNHNN and CDR2 is SYGVQD (reference sequence). This CDR3 comprises 11 residues. The CDR3 protein is CASSEAGELFF. The CDR3 coding sequence is TGCGCCAGCAGTGAGGCGGGGGAGCTGTTTTTT.

This clone was counted only a few times. The chain recombines TRBV29-1 with TRBJ1-1; 7 nucleotides agree with TRBD1. This CDR3 is 14 amino acids long. Trimming cost V 4 bases and J 0 bases; bases outside gene matches: 5. In germline, CDR1 is SQVTM, CDR2 ANQGSEA. The CDR3: CSVARGVMNTEAFF. The CDR3 DNA reads TGCAGCGTTGCCAGGGGGGTTATGAACACTGAAGCTTTCTTT.

The genes are TRBV18 and TRBJ2-1; TRBD1 matches at 9 bases. V shed 8 bases, J shed 5 bases, and the junction held 13 bases outside the gene matches. CDR3 length: 16 amino acids. The germline CDR1 and CDR2 sequences are KGHSH and LQKENI. The CDR3 DNA is TGTGCCAGCAATTCGCCAGGGACAGGGACCAACAATGAGCAGTTCTTC. Its translation: CASNSPGTGTNNEQFF.

This chain links TRBV12-3 or TRBV12-4 with TRBJ2-2; tentatively, D is TRBD1 (5 bases). The CDR3 is 13 residues long. The V and J ends lost 3 bases and 8 bases respectively, with 10 bases between them. CDR3 sequence reads: CASSFHGAGELFF. Here the CDR3 DNA reads TGTGCCAGCAGTTTTCATGGGGCAGGGGAGCTGTTTTTT.

This CDR3 is CASSPLDMRVSSYNSPLHF. The CDR3 nucleotides read TGTGCCAGCTCACCGTTGGATATGAGGGTCAGCTCCTATAATTCACCCCTCCACTTT. The V and J genes are TRBV18 and TRBJ1-6; D gene ambiguous. Germline assignment: CDR1 KGHSH and CDR2 LQKENI. Trimming took off 3 bases at V and 0 bases at J, with 18 bases between the two ends. This CDR3 has 19 residues.

The rearrangement links TRBV5-4 to TRBJ2-7; TRBD1 agrees at 8 bases. CDR1 is SGHNT, CDR2 YYREEE, per germline (reference sequence). V gave up 4 bases and J gave up 1 base; unmatched junction bases: 10. This CDR3 has 16 amino acids. The CDR3 is CASSRGDRGFSYEQYF. The DNA of the CDR3 is TGTGCCAGCAGCAGGGGTGACAGGGGCTTTTCCTACGAGCAGTACTTC.

The CDR3 DNA reads as TGTGCCAGCAGCCACGACCCGACTAGCGGAGTCGATACGCAGTATTTT. Encoded protein: CASSHDPTSGVDTQYF. The chain has TRBV11-3 and TRBJ2-3; the match to TRBD2 covers 9 bases. The CDR3 is 16 amino acids. With V trimmed by 5 bases and J by 6 bases, 12 bases remained unmatched. CDR1 is SGHNT, CDR2 YENEEA, per germline.

This clone appeared a few times. J is TRBJ2-3 and V is TRBV19, with 8 bases fitting TRBD1. The CDR3 sequence is 15 residues long. The J segment lost 6 bases and the V segment lost 6 bases, leaving 11 bases of the junction unmatched. Germline loops: CDR1 LNHDA, CDR2 SQIVND (reference sequence). CDR3: CASRPGQVPWDTQYF. Written as DNA, the CDR3 is TGTGCCAGTAGGCCGGGACAGGTGCCTTGGGATACGCAGTATTTT. Using reference TRBV19 and TRBJ2-3 for the parts outside the CDR3, the full variable domain is DGGITQSPKYLFRKEGQNVTLSCEQNLNHDAMYWYRQDPGQGLRLIYYSQIVNDFQKGDIAEGYSVSREKKESFPLTVTSAQKNPTAFYLCASRPGQVPWDTQYFGPGTRLTVL.

This chain connects TRBV13 to TRBJ1-2, with a weak D call TRBD1 (6 bases). Between the trimmed V and J ends, which lost 8 bases and 2 bases, there was a span of 12 bases. Looked up from germline, CDR1 is PRHDT and CDR2 is FYEKMQ (reference sequence). The CDR3 runs to 13 residues. The CDR3 protein is CASARQGNYGYTF. CDR3 nucleotides: TGTGCCAGCGCGCGCCAGGGGAACTATGGCTACACCTTC.

The rearrangement links TRBV5-1 to TRBJ1-1; the match to TRBD1 covers 7 bases. CDR3 size: 14 residues. Germline-derived CDR1 and CDR2 are SGHRS and YFSETQ. J was trimmed by 5 bases and V by 1 base; bases with no gene match: 5. CDR3 DNA: TGCGCCAGCAGCTTGTTCGCAGGGGGTACTGAAGCTTTCTTT. Protein sequence: CASSLFAGGTEAFF.

V is TRBV4-2 and J is TRBJ2-7, with 8 bases identical to TRBD2. Germline CDR1 reads LGHNA; CDR2 reads YNFKEQ. Trimming took 2 bases from V and 1 from J; bases not matched to a gene: 7. The CDR3 length is 16 residues. CDR3 DNA: TGTGCCAGCAGCCAATTTGGTACTAGCGGTTCCTACGAGCAGTACTTC. Protein: CASSQFGTSGSYEQYF.

This clone has more than one count but fewer than ten. The chain joins TRBV6-4 to TRBJ1-2; D gene ambiguous. Looked up from germline, CDR1 is MRHNA and CDR2 is SNTAGT. The CDR3 is made up of 13 amino acids. Trimming left V 2 bases short and J 2 bases short, with 6 bases between. The CDR3 region is CASSDSVNYGYTF. The CDR3 DNA reads as TGTGCCAGCAGTGACAGCGTAAACTATGGCTACACCTTC.

A remark on this clone: Other DNA variants within this sample encode the same CDR3. The rearrangement links TRBV28 to TRBJ1-2; D unclear. CDR1 and CDR2 from the germline V gene are MDHEN and SYDVKM. This CDR3 has 12 amino acids. V lost 2 bases and J lost 4, with 5 bases in between. CDR3 nucleotide sequence: TGTGCCAGCAGTTTAGACTCCTATGGCTACACCTTC. It codes for CASSLDSYGYTF.

This rearrangement joins TRBV18 to TRBJ1-2; 7 nucleotides agree with TRBD1. J gave up 6 bases and V 5 bases, and 6 bases lay outside the gene matches. Germline assignment: CDR1 KGHSH and CDR2 LQKENI. The CDR3 is 13 residues long. The CDR3 reads CASSGTADNGYTF. Here the CDR3 DNA reads TGTGCCAGCTCAGGGACAGCTGATAATGGCTACACCTTC.